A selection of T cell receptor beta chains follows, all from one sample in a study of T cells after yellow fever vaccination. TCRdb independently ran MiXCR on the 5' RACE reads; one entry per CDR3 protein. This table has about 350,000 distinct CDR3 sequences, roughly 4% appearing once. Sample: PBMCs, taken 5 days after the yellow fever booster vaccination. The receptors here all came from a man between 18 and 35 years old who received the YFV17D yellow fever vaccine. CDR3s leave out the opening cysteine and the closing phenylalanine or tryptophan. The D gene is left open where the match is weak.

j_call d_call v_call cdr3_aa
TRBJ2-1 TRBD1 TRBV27 ASSFLATGYRNEQF
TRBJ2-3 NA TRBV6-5 ASSVQRALDTQY
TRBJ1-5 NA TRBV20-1 SARDQLGQSNQPQH
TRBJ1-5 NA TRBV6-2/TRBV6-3 ASASSYQPQH
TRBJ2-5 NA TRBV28 ASTPGGLRGETQY
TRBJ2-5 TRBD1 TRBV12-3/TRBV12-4 ASRLTGWETQY
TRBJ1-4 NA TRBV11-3 ASSQTGGTNEKLF
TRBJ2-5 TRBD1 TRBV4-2 ASSLPGQGKETQY
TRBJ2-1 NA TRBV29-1 SVEGPRQGILNEQF
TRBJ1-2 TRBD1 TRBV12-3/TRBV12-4 ASSSIGTGSYGYT
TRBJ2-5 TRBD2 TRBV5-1 ASSSGLAAPGGETQY
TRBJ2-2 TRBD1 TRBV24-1 ATSGRDRDTGELF
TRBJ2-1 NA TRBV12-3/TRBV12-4 ASRRGSRTESWNEQF
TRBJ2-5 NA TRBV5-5 ASSLGLPQETQY
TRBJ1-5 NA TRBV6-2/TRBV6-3 ASSSSGQGQYSNQPQH
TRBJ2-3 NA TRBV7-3 ASSPGTHTDTQY
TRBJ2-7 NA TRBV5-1 ASSMTGPVSYEQY
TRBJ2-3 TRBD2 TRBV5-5 ASSSREGSDTQY
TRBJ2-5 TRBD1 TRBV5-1 ASSFTGTVNQETQY
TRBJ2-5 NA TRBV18 ASSRLGLPQETQY
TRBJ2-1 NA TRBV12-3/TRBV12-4 ASSVWRRGHPNEQF
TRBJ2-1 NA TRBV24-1 ATSDLGGSSYNEQF
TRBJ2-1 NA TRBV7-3 ASSLNAVRGNEQF
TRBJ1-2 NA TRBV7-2 ASSPAVQGRYGYT
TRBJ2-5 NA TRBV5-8 ASSLAAVQETQY
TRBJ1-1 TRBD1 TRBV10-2 ASSDRGPKAF
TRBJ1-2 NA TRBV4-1 ASSHRTAVNNGYT
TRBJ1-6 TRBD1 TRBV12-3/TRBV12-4 ASSFGQGSSPLH
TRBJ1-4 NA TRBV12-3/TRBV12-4 ASSLGQTTLF
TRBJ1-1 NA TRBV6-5 ASSYSMDTEAF
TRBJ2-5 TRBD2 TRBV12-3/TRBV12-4 ASSFSGGRDRETQY
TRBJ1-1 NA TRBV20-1 SGAGRENTEAF
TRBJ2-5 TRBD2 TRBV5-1 ASSLVGTSEETQY
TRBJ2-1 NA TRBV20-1 SAVDRSIAPYNEQF
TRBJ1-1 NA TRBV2 ASSDRGSRAF
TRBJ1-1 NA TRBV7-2 ASSTSRGTEAF
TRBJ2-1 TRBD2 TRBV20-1 SARGGLAGDVSYNEQF
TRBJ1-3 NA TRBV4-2 ASSQGRGSGNTIY
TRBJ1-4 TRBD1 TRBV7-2 ASSIRQGGNEKLF
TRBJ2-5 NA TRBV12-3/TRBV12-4 ASSPRAGIKAEETQY
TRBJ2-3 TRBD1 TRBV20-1 SAHSRDSYLNTQY
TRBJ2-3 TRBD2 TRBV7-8 AGQRTSRLSTDTQY
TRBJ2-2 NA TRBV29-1 SVVFWGRLF
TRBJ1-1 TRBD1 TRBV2 ASSIGGLNTEAF
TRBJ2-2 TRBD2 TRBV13 ASSPGLAGGPRMAGELF
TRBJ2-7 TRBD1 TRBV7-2 ASSLGQGPTYEQY
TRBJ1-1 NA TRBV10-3 AISEQGSTEAF
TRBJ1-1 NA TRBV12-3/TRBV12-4 ASSFSGSWNTEAF
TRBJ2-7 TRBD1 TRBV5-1 ASSLVGTANYEQY
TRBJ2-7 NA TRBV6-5 ASSYHGSYSYEQY
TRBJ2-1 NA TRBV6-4 ASSLAGTRYNEQF
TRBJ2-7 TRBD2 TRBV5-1 ASSSGLVWNEQY
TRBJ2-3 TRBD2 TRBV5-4 ASTSGGLAGGRTDTQY
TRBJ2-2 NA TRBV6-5 ASSGSRGGGELF